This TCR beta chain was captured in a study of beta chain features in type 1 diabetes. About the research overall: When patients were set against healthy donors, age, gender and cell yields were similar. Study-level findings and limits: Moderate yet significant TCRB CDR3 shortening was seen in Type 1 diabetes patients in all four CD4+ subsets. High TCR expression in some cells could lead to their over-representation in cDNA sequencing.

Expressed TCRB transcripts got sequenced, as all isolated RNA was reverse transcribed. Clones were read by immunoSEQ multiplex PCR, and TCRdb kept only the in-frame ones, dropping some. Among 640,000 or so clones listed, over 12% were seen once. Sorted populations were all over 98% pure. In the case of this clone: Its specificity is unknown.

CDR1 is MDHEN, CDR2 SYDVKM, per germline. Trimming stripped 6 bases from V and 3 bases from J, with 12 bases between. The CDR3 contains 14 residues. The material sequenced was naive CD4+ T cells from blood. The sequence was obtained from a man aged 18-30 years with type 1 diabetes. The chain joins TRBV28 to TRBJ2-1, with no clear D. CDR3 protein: CASRDRTDYNEQFF. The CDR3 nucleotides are TGTGCCAGCAGGGACCGGACCGACTACAATGAGCAGTTCTTC.